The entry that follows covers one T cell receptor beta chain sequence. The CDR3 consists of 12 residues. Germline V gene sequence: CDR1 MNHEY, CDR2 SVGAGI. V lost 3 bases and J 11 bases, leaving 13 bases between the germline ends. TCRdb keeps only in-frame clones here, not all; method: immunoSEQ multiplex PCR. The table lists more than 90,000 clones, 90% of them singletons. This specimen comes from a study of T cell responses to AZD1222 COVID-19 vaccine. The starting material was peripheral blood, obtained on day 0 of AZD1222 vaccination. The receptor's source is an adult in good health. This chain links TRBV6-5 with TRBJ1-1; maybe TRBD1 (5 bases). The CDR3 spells CASSYQGGTAFF. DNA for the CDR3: TGTGCCAGCAGTTATCAGGGCGGGACGGCTTTCTTT.